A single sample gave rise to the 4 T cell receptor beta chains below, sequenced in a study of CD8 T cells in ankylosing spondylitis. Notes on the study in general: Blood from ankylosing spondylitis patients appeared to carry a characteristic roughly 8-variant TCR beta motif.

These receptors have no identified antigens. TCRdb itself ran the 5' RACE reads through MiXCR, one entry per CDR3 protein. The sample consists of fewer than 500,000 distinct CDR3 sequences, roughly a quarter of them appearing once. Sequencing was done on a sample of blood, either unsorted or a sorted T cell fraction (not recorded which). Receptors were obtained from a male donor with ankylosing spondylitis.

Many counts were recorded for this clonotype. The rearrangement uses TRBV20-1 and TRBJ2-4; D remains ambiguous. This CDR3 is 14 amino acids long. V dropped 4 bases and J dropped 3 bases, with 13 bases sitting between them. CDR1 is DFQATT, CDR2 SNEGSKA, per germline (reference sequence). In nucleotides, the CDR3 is TGCAGTGCTATGACCGGAGATAACAAAAACATTCAGTACTTC. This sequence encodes CSAMTGDNKNIQYF.

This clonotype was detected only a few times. The CDR3 loop is CASSLGDRGYSPLHF. As DNA, the CDR3 is TGTGCCAGCAGTTTAGGTGACAGGGGATATTCACCCCTCCACTTT. J is TRBJ1-6 and V is TRBV12-3 or TRBV12-4, with 8 nucleotides matching TRBD1. The CDR3 consists of 15 residues. The ends lost 1 base at V and 8 bases at J; junction bases unmatched: 4.

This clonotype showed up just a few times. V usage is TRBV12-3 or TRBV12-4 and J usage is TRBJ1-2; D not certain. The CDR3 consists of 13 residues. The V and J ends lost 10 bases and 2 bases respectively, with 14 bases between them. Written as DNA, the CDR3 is TGTGCCACCCTAAGCCAGGAAAACTATGGCTACACCTTC. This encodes CATLSQENYGYTF.

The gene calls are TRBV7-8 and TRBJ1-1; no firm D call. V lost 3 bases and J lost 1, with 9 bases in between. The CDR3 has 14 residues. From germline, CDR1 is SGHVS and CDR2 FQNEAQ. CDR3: CASSFTSWNTEAFF. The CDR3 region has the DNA TGTGCCAGCAGCTTTACCAGCTGGAACACTGAAGCTTTCTTT.